Listed here is a single TCR beta chain. This specimen comes from a study of blood T cell repertoires in COVID-19. Overall study: PBMCs, B-cell-depleted T cells, or T cells were the source of the cDNA or gDNA that made up the material.

Germline CDR1 and CDR2: KGHDR and SFDVKD. CDR3 size: 12 residues. V lost 2 bases, J lost 7 bases, and 7 bases lay in between. Generated by immunoSEQ multiplex PCR, the TCRdb table keeps only in-frame clones and is missing some. This sample has roughly 210,000 clones, with roughly 84% found just once. This sequence joins TRBV24-1 and TRBJ1-2; D uncertain. This TCR was recovered from a young man in a cohort exposed to, infected with or recovered from COVID-19 (not recorded which). Specimen: PBMCs or T cells enriched from blood (not recorded which). CDR3 nucleotides: TGTGCCACCAGTGATTCCGGAGGTGGCTACACCTTC. Translation gives CATSDSGGGYTF.